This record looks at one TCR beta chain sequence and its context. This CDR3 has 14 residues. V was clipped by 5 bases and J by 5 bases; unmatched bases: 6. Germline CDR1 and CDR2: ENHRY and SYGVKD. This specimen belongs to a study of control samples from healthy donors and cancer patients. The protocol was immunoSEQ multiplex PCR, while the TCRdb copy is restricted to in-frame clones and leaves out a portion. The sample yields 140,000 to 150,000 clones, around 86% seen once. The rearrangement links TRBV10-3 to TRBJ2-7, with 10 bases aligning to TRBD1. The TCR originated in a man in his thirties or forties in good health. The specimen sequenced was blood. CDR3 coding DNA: TGTGCCATCAGTCGGACAGGGGGTACCGACGAGCAGTACTTC. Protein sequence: CAISRTGGTDEQYF.